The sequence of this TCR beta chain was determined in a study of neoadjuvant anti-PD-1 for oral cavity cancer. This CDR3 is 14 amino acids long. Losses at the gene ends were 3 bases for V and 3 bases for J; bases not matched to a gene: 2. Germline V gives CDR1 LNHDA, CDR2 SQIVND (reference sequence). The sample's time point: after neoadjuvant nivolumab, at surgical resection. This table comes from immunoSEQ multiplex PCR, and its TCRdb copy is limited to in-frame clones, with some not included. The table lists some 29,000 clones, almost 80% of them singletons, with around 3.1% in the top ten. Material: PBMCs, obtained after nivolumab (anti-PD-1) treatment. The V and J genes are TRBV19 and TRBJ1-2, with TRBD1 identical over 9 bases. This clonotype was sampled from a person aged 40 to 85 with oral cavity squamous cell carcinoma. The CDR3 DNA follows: TGTGCCAGTAGTATGCGGACAGGGGACTATGGCTACACCTTC. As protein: CASSMRTGDYGYTF.